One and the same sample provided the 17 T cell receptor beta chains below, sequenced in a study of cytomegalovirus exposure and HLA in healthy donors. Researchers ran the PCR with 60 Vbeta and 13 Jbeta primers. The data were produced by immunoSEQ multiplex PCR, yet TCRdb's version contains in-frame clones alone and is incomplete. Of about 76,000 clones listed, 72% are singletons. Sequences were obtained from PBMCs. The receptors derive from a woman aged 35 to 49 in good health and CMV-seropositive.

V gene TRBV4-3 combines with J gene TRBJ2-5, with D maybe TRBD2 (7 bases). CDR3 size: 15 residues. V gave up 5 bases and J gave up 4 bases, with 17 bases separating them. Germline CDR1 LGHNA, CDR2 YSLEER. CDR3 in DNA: TGCGCCAGCAGCAAGGAGTGGGGGGGCCTAGAGACCCAGTACTTC. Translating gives CASSKEWGGLETQYF.

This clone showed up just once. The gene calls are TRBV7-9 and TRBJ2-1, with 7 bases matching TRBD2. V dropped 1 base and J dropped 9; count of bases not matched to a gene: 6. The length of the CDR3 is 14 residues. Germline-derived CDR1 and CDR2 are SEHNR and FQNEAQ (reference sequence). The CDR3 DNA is TGTGCCAGCAGCTTAGGCGGGAGCTTAAGTGAGCAGTTCTTC. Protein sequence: CASSLGGSLSEQFF.

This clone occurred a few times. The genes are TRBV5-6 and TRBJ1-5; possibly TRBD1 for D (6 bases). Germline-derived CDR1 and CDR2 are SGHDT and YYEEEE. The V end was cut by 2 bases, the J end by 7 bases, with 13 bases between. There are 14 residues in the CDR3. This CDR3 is CASSLTGSGQPQHF. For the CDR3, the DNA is TGTGCCAGCAGCTTAACAGGGTCTGGGCAGCCCCAGCATTTT.

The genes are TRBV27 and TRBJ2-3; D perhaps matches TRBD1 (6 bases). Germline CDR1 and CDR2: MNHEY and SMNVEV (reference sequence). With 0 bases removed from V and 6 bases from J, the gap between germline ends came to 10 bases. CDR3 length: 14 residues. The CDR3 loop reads CASSLSTGLDTQYF. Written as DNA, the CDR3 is TGTGCCAGCAGTTTATCGACAGGTTTGGATACGCAGTATTTT.

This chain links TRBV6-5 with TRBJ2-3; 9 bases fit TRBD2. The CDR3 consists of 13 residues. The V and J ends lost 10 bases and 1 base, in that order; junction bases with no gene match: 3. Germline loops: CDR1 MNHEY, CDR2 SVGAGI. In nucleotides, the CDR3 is TGTGCCACTCGACTAGCGGGCACAGATACGCAGTATTTT. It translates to CATRLAGTDTQYF.

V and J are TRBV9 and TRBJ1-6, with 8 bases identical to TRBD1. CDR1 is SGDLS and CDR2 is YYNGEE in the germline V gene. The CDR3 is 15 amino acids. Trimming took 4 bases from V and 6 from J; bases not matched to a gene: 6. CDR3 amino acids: CASSPGTGGNSPLHF. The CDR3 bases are TGTGCCAGCAGCCCCGGTACAGGGGGTAATTCACCCCTCCACTTT.

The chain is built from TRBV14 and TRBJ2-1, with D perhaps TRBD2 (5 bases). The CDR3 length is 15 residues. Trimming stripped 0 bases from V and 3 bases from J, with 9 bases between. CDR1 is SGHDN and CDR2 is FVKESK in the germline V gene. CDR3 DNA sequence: TGTGCCAGCAGCCAAGAATACGGGAACTACAATGAGCAGTTCTTC. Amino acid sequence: CASSQEYGNYNEQFF.

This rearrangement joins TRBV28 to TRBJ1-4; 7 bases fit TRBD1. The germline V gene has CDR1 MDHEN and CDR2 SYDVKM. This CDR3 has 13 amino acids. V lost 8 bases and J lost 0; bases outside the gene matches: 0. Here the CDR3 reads CASQGATNEKLFF. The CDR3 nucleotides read TGTGCCAGCCAGGGGGCAACTAATGAAAAACTGTTTTTT.

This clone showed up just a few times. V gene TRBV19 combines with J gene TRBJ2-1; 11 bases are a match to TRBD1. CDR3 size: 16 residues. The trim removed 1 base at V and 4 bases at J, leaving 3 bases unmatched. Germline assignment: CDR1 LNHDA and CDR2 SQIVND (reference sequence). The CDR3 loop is CASSIVGQGAYNEQFF. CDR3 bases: TGTGCCAGTAGTATAGTAGGACAGGGGGCTTACAATGAGCAGTTCTTC.

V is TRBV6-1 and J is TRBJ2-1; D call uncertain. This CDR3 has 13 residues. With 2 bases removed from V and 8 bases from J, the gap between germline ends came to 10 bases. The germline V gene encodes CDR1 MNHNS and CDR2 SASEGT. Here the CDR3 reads CASSELPADEQFF. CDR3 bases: TGTGCCAGCAGTGAACTTCCCGCAGATGAGCAGTTCTTC.

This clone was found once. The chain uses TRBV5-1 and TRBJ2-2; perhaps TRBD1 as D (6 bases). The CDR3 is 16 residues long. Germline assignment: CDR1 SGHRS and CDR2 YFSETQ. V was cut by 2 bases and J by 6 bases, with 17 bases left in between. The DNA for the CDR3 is TGCGCCAGCAGCTTAACGAGCAGGGGCAACGCCGGGGAGCTGTTTTTT. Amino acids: CASSLTSRGNAGELFF.

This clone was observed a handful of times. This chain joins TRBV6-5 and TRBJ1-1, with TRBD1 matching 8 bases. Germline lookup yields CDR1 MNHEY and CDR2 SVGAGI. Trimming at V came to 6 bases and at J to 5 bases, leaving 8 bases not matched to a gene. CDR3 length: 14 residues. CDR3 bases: TGTGCCAGCAGAAAGAACACAGGGGGTACTGAAGCTTTCTTT. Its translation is CASRKNTGGTEAFF.

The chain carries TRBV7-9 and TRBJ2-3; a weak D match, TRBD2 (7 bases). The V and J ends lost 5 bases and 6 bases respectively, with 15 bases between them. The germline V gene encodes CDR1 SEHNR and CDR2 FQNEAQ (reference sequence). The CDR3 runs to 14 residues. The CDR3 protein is CASSKGGARDTQYF. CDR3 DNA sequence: TGTGCCAGCAGCAAAGGGGGGGCTCGGGATACGCAGTATTTT. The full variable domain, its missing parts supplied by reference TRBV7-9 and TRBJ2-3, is DTGVSQNPRHKITKRGQNVTFRCDPISEHNRLYWYRQTLGQGPEFLTYFQNEAQLEKSRLLSDRFSAERPKGSFSTLEIQRTEQGDSAMYLCASSKGGARDTQYFGPGTRLTVL.

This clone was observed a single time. DNA of the CDR3: TGTGCCAGTAGTTCGGGACTCCCGAACACTGAAGCTTTCTTT. It codes for CASSSGLPNTEAFF. The chain employs TRBV19 and TRBJ1-1; a weak D match, TRBD1 (5 bases). Germline lookup yields CDR1 LNHDA and CDR2 SQIVND (reference sequence). The CDR3 is made up of 14 amino acids. Deletions cut 5 bases from V and 1 base from J, with 11 bases between. The whole variable domain, filled in from reference TRBV19 and TRBJ1-1, reads DGGITQSPKYLFRKEGQNVTLSCEQNLNHDAMYWYRQDPGQGLRLIYYSQIVNDFQKGDIAEGYSVSREKKESFPLTVTSAQKNPTAFYLCASSSGLPNTEAFFGQGTRLTVV.

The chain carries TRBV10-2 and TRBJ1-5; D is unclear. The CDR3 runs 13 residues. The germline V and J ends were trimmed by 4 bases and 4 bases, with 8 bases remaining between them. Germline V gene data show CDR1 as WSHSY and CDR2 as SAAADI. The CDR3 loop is CASSGQANQPQHF. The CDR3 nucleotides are TGCGCCAGCAGTGGGCAGGCAAATCAGCCCCAGCATTTT.

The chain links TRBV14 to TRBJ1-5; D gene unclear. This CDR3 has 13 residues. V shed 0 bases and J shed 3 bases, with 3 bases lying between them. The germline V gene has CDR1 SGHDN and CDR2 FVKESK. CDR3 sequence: CASSQDLNQPQHF. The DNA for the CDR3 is TGTGCCAGCAGCCAAGACCTCAATCAGCCCCAGCATTTT.

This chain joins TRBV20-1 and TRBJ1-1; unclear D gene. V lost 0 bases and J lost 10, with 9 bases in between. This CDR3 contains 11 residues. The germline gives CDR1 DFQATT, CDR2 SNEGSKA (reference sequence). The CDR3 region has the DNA TGCAGTGCTAGAGATCTAGCGGTAGCTTTCTTT. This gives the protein CSARDLAVAFF.